This T cell receptor (beta chain) was recovered during a study of cytotoxic CD8 clonotypes in ibrutinib-treated CLL. Findings of the study overall: Clonality was elevated at ibrutinib response and had returned toward baseline at progression. Public clonotypes were uncommon and contracted or stayed stable on treatment.

With cryopreserved PBMCs as the source, 2 to 2.5 micrograms of genomic DNA went to TCR beta libraries. A 1 in 200,000 to 1 in 1 million T cell depth was the sequencing target. Clones were read by immunoSEQ multiplex PCR, and TCRdb kept only the in-frame ones, dropping some. The table includes around 70,000 clones, 90% detected once. Turning to this clone: Its antigen remains unknown.

Sample: PBMCs, taken after 12 months of ibrutinib treatment. This receptor was obtained from a human donor with chronic lymphocytic leukemia.

CDR3 sequence reads: CASTAGPNQPQHF. Here the CDR3 DNA reads TGTGCCAGCACCGCGGGACCGAATCAGCCCCAGCATTTT. The chain links TRBV11-2 to TRBJ1-5; a weak D match, TRBD1 (5 bases). Germline-derived CDR1 and CDR2 are SGHAT and FQNNGV. The CDR3 is 13 residues long. Trimming took 7 bases from V and 4 from J, leaving 11 bases between them.